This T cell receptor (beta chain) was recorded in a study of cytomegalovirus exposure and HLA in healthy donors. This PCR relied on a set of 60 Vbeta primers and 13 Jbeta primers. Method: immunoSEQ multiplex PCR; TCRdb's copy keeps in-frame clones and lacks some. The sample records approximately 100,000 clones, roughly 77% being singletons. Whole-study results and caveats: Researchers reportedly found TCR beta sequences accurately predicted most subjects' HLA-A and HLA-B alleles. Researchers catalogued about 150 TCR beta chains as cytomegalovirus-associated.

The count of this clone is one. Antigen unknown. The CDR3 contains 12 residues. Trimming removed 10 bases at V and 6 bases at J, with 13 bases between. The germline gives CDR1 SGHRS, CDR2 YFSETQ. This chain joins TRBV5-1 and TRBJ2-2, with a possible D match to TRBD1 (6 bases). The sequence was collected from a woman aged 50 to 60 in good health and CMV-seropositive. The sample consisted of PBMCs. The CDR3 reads CAVVGGSGELFF. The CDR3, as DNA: TGCGCCGTAGTAGGGGGATCCGGGGAGCTGTTTTTT. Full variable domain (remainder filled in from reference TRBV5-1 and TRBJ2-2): KAGVTQTPRYLIKTRGQQVTLSCSPISGHRSVSWYQQTPGQGLQFLFEYFSETQRNKGNFPGRFSGRQFSNSRSEMNVSTLELGDSALYLCAVVGGSGELFFGEGSRLTVL.